Reported below is one T cell receptor (beta chain). Its antigen is undetermined. V was pared by 5 bases and J by 2 bases, with 6 bases between. The CDR3 has 13 residues. The germline CDR1 and CDR2 sequences are LNHDA and SQIVND (reference sequence). This sample was included in a study of OX40 agonist ivuxolimab in advanced cancers. As for the study in general: Every patient in dose escalation had hepatocellular carcinoma, melanoma, renal cell or head and neck cancer. Cohort: roughly 79% men, mean age approximately 60, aged roughly 23 to 79. Study-wide results and caveats: Antigens targeted by the expanded peripheral T cells were not determined. Blood T cells, both CD4+ and CD8+, expanded clonally by week 6 at 0.1 to 3.0 mg/kg.

Generated by immunoSEQ multiplex PCR, the TCRdb table keeps only in-frame clones and is missing some. The sample has some 67,000 clones, over 75% seen once; the top ten hold approximately 5.1%. The source was CD4+ or CD8+ T cells sorted from blood, collected in a trial of the OX40 agonist ivuxolimab. The receptor was derived from an adult with an advanced solid tumor such as melanoma, head and neck, liver or kidney cancer. The chain has TRBV19 and TRBJ1-4; D is undetermined. The CDR3 DNA reads as TGTGCCAGTAGTTGGCGGACTAATGAAAAACTGTTTTTT. It is translated as CASSWRTNEKLFF.